These T cell receptor beta chains were read from a single sample in a study of post-analysis software for immune sequencing data. TCRdb redid the calling of the PCR reads with MiXCR, one entry per CDR3 protein. The sample holds about 460,000 distinct CDR3 sequences, around 40% seen once. Sequencing was done on a sample of blood. The source of these receptors is a girl aged 10 to 17 with multiple sclerosis. CDR3s include the opening cysteine and the closing phenylalanine or tryptophan. The order of the fields is clone size, V gene, D gene, J gene, CDR3 protein, CDR3 DNA. The D gene is left open where the match is weak. The size entry is marked missing in some rows and otherwise reads once, few, many or a size class.

-,TRBV9,TRBD1,TRBJ1-1,CASSVIGTGGNTEAFF,TGTGCCAGCAGCGTCATCGGGACAGGGGGGAACACTGAAGCTTTCTTT
-,TRBV28,-,TRBJ2-7,CASSESTGTQSSYNEQYF,TGTGCCAGCAGTGAAAGTACCGGGACTCAAAGCTCCTACAATGAGCAGTACTTC
few,TRBV21-1,-,TRBJ2-5,CASSKGPGRETQYF,TGTGCCAGCAGCAAAGGACCGGGAAGGGAGACCCAGTACTTC
-,TRBV6-5,-,TRBJ1-4,CASTRTASNEKLFF,TGTGCCAGCACGCGGACGGCATCTAATGAAAAACTGTTTTTT
-,TRBV5-1,TRBD2,TRBJ2-3,CASRREGPSRTDTQYF,TGCGCCAGCAGGCGGGAGGGCCCCTCTCGCACAGATACGCAGTATTTT
-,TRBV7-2,-,TRBJ1-1,CASSLWGWNTEAFF,TGTGCCAGCAGCTTATGGGGATGGAACACTGAAGCTTTCTTT
-,TRBV7-3,-,TRBJ2-5,CASSFLRSCGKETQYF,TGTGCCAGCAGCTTCCTCCGATCTTGCGGGAAAGAGACCCAGTACTTC
-,TRBV11-3,-,TRBJ2-6,CASSYTPGPLGSNDSGANVLTF,TGTGCCAGCAGCTACACCCCAGGACCTCTGGGTTCTAATGACTCTGGGGCCAACGTCCTGACTTTC
-,TRBV6-5,TRBD2,TRBJ2-1,CASSYRLGASGSLDEQFF,TGTGCCAGCAGTTACAGGCTGGGTGCTAGCGGGAGCCTGGATGAGCAGTTCTTC
-,TRBV4-1,-,TRBJ2-1,CASSPGPRDEQFF,TGCGCCAGCAGCCCGGGACCGCGAGATGAGCAGTTCTTC
few,TRBV20-1,TRBD2,TRBJ2-7,CSAAGGSLSYEQYF,TGCAGCGCCGCCGGCGGGAGCCTTTCCTACGAGCAGTACTTC
few,TRBV6-5,TRBD1,TRBJ1-2,CASSLTGTESLYGYTF,TGTGCCAGCAGTTTAACGGGGACAGAAAGCCTCTATGGCTACACCTTC
-,TRBV7-2,-,TRBJ1-2,CASTDQTRGGTYGGYTF,TGTGCCAGCACCGACCAGACCCGAGGGGGTACTTATGGCGGCTACACCTTC
few,TRBV6-5,TRBD2,TRBJ2-5,CASSPPGGLKTQYF,TGTGCCAGCAGCCCACCGGGGGGATTAAAGACCCAGTACTTC
-,TRBV29-1,-,TRBJ1-6,CSASEGYNSPLHF,TGCAGCGCATCGGAGGGCTATAATTCACCCCTCCACTTT
few,TRBV15,TRBD1,TRBJ1-5,CATGTGSRNQPQHF,TGTGCCACAGGGACAGGGTCTCGGAATCAGCCCCAGCATTTT
-,TRBV5-6,TRBD1,TRBJ1-6,CASSHGQGSPLHF,TGTGCCAGCAGCCACGGACAGGGATCACCCCTCCACTTT
few,TRBV5-1,-,TRBJ1-2,CASSRGQIYGYTF,TGCGCCAGCAGCCGAGGACAGATCTATGGCTACACCTTC
few,TRBV29-1,-,TRBJ2-7,CSVGDSYEQYF,TGCAGCGTTGGTGACTCCTACGAGCAGTACTTC
-,TRBV4-2,TRBD2,TRBJ2-7,CASSPLAGVVEQYF,TGTGCCAGCAGCCCCTTAGCGGGAGTTGTGGAGCAGTACTTC
-,TRBV27,TRBD2,TRBJ2-1,CASSQLTSGGVNEFF,TGTGCCAGCAGTCAACTGACTAGCGGGGGGGTTAACGAGTTCTTC
-,TRBV5-1,TRBD1,TRBJ2-3,CASSPGQGITDTQYF,TGCGCCAGCAGCCCCGGACAGGGAATAACAGATACGCAGTATTTT
-,TRBV2,-,TRBJ2-7,CASGRLLNEQYF,TGTGCCAGTGGGCGGCTCCTCAACGAGCAGTACTTC
few,TRBV13,-,TRBJ2-7,CASSLDGTGEQYF,TGTGCCAGCAGCCTAGATGGGACGGGCGAGCAGTACTTC
-,TRBV5-1,TRBD2,TRBJ2-1,CASSPVLAAPNEQFF,TGCGCCAGCAGCCCAGTACTAGCGGCCCCCAATGAGCAGTTCTTC
-,TRBV10-3,TRBD1,TRBJ2-7,CAIRRDSLSYEQYF,TGTGCCATCAGGAGGGACAGCCTCTCCTACGAGCAGTACTTC